The rows below give T cell receptor beta chains drawn from one sample of a study of cytotoxic CD8 clonotypes in ibrutinib-treated CLL. Some clones are missing from TCRdb's copy, which holds only in-frame ones; the method was immunoSEQ multiplex PCR. The repertoire includes fewer than 400,000 clones, roughly 67% of them detected once, and around 6.5% sits in the top ten. The material was PBMCs, obtained after 36 months of ibrutinib treatment. The receptors shown here come from a human donor with chronic lymphocytic leukemia. Each CDR3 is given with its conserved first and last residue. Fields, in order: CDR3 DNA, CDR3 protein, V gene, D gene, J gene, clone size. D genes are given only for firm matches. The size entry is marked missing in some rows and otherwise reads once, few, many or a size class.

TGCGCCAGCACCTTCCGAGGGGGCCCATTAACGAACACCGGGGAGCTGTTTTTT,CASTFRGGPLTNTGELFF,TRBV5-1,TRBD1,TRBJ2-2,few
TGCGCCAGCAGCCAAGGGTTAGGGCAGGGAGGCAATCAGCCCCAGCATTTT,CASSQGLGQGGNQPQHF,TRBV4-3,-,TRBJ1-5,-
TGTGCCAGCAGGTATCCAGGGGCGAATTCACCCCTCCACTTT,CASRYPGANSPLHF,TRBV6-6,-,TRBJ1-6,-
TGCAGCGTTGAAGATTCTCGGCTAGCGGCCCGGCCCGGGGAGCTGTTTTTT,CSVEDSRLAARPGELFF,TRBV29-1,TRBD2,TRBJ2-2,-
TGTGCCAGCAGTCACGCGGGTGGAAAACTGTTTTTT,CASSHAGGKLFF,TRBV6-5,-,TRBJ1-4,-
TGTGCCAGCAGTGAAGACCCGGGACAGGCTACTAACTATGGCTACACCTTC,CASSEDPGQATNYGYTF,TRBV2,TRBD1,TRBJ1-2,few
TGTGCCAGCAGCCAACGGTCCAGCAATCAGCCCCAGCATTTT,CASSQRSSNQPQHF,TRBV11-2,-,TRBJ1-5,few
TGTGCCAGCAGCTCTGGGGGACCGAAAGCTTTCTTT,CASSSGGPKAFF,TRBV11-2,-,TRBJ1-1,-
TGTGCCAGCAGCGGATACAGGGGGCAACTCACAGATACGCAGTATTTT,CASSGYRGQLTDTQYF,TRBV9,TRBD1,TRBJ2-3,-
TGTGCCATCACCACAGGGGTGGGTGGCTACACCTTC,CAITTGVGGYTF,TRBV10-3,TRBD1,TRBJ1-2,-
TGCGCCAGCAGCCAGACCCCGGGGGGAGGGACTGAAGCTTTCTTT,CASSQTPGGGTEAFF,TRBV4-3,-,TRBJ1-1,-
TGTGCCAGCTGGGACCCATACTTCTCCTACGAGCAGTACTTC,CASWDPYFSYEQYF,TRBV6-6,-,TRBJ2-7,few
TGTGCCAGCAGCCAATTAGCAGACTACGAGCAGTACTTC,CASSQLADYEQYF,TRBV16,-,TRBJ2-7,-
TGTGCCAGCACAGGGTTTACTGAAGCTTTCTTT,CASTGFTEAFF,TRBV6-1,-,TRBJ1-1,-
TGCAGCGTCCTAGCAGGGGGCAGGGACTATGGCTACACCTTC,CSVLAGGRDYGYTF,TRBV29-1,TRBD1,TRBJ1-2,-
TGTGCCAGCAGCTTATTGGACATTAACACCGGGGAGCTGTTTTTT,CASSLLDINTGELFF,TRBV7-6,-,TRBJ2-2,few
TGTGCCAGCAGCTTAACCCGGGACGCCCAAAAACTGTTTTTT,CASSLTRDAQKLFF,TRBV7-8,-,TRBJ1-4,-
TGTGCCAGCAGCTTAGGCAATTCGGGACGGCTGATCTACGAGCAGTACTTC,CASSLGNSGRLIYEQYF,TRBV7-2,-,TRBJ2-7,-
TGTGCCAGCGGGGGGCTAAAAGGCCCCCATAGTTACTACGAGCAGTACTTC,CASGGLKGPHSYYEQYF,TRBV5-8,-,TRBJ2-7,-
TGTGCCAGTAGTATGAGTGGGGGCCTGTACGAGCAGTACTTC,CASSMSGGLYEQYF,TRBV19,-,TRBJ2-7,few
TGTGCCAGCTGGGCTGGGAACACTGAAGCTTTCTTT,CASWAGNTEAFF,TRBV6-5,-,TRBJ1-1,-
TGTGCCAGCAGCTTAGTGGGGACAGGCTACACCTTC,CASSLVGTGYTF,TRBV7-2,-,TRBJ1-2,few
TGTGCCAGCAGCTTTAGGGCCTCCTACAATGAGCAGTTCTTC,CASSFRASYNEQFF,TRBV7-8,-,TRBJ2-1,few
TGTGCCATCAGTGAGGGGAAAACGCACTATGGCTACACCTTC,CAISEGKTHYGYTF,TRBV10-3,-,TRBJ1-2,-
TGTGCCAGCAGCATACGGGACAATGAGCAGTTCTTC,CASSIRDNEQFF,TRBV7-8,-,TRBJ2-1,-
TGCGCCAGCAGGCTAGGACTAGCGGGAGGGCGTGAGCAGTTCTTC,CASRLGLAGGREQFF,TRBV5-1,TRBD2,TRBJ2-1,-
TGTGCCAGCAGTCGCACAGGGGGCAACTCCTACGAGCAGTACTTC,CASSRTGGNSYEQYF,TRBV2,TRBD1,TRBJ2-7,-
TGCGCCAGCAGCCAAGCACTAGCCTACAATGAGCAGTTCTTC,CASSQALAYNEQFF,TRBV4-3,-,TRBJ2-1,-
TGTGCCAGCAGTGACGGGTCTCCTTATAGCAATCAGCCCCAGCATTTT,CASSDGSPYSNQPQHF,TRBV6-1,-,TRBJ1-5,few
TGTGCCAGCAGCCCCTTCGGTCCAACTGAAGCTTTCTTT,CASSPFGPTEAFF,TRBV13,-,TRBJ1-1,-
TGTGCCAGCTCAAAGACAGGTGGCTACACCTTC,CASSKTGGYTF,TRBV18,-,TRBJ1-2,-
TGTGCCAGCAGCCTCCAGGGGCATGAGCAGTTCTTC,CASSLQGHEQFF,TRBV7-3,-,TRBJ2-1,-
TGCGCCAGCAGCTGGGAGTACCAAGAGACCCAGTACTTC,CASSWEYQETQYF,TRBV5-1,-,TRBJ2-5,-
TGTGCCAGCAGCCCGACAGGGGGCGCGTCCGAGCAGTACTTC,CASSPTGGASEQYF,TRBV5-6,TRBD1,TRBJ2-7,once
TGCAGCGTGAGGGCCTCCGTCATTCAGTACTTC,CSVRASVIQYF,TRBV29-1,-,TRBJ2-4,-
TGCGCCAGCAGCCAAGACTCTGGGAGGGTAGGCGACAATGAGCAGTTCTTC,CASSQDSGRVGDNEQFF,TRBV4-1,TRBD2,TRBJ2-1,-
TGTGCCAGTAGTGTGACCGGGACAGGGAGGGACGGCTACACCTTC,CASSVTGTGRDGYTF,TRBV19,TRBD1,TRBJ1-2,-
TGTGCCAGCAGTCCCAATAGCAATCAGCCCCAGCATTTT,CASSPNSNQPQHF,TRBV27,-,TRBJ1-5,-
TGTGCCAGCAGCGTAGGGTTGAGACAGAGCACCGGGGAGCTGTTTTTT,CASSVGLRQSTGELFF,TRBV9,-,TRBJ2-2,once
TGTGCCAGCAGAGACAGGGTTAACTATGGCTACACCTTC,CASRDRVNYGYTF,TRBV6-6,TRBD1,TRBJ1-2,-
TGTGCCAGCAGCGTAGTTGTGGGGGATAGGGGGCTACAGGCTTTCTTT,CASSVVVGDRGLQAFF,TRBV9,TRBD1,TRBJ1-1,few
TGTGCCAGCAGTTTGGGGGGGGCGGCCTCCTACGAGCAGTACTTC,CASSLGGAASYEQYF,TRBV28,-,TRBJ2-7,-
TGTGCCACCAGCAGAGGGATCGGCGGGGCGGGCTCTGGGGCCAACGTCCTGACTTTC,CATSRGIGGAGSGANVLTF,TRBV15,-,TRBJ2-6,-
TGTGCCAGCAGTACCAGGGGGCGCAACTATGGCTACACCTTC,CASSTRGRNYGYTF,TRBV6-5,TRBD1,TRBJ1-2,-
TGTGCCAGCCATCCTCCTGGGTCGGGTAATGAAAAACTGTTTTTT,CASHPPGSGNEKLFF,TRBV28,-,TRBJ1-4,few
TGTGCCAGCAGTGAGCGACAGGGAATGGAGACCCAGTACTTC,CASSERQGMETQYF,TRBV6-1,TRBD1,TRBJ2-5,-
TGTGCCAGCAGTTTATCTGAATGGTACGAGCAGTACTTC,CASSLSEWYEQYF,TRBV28,-,TRBJ2-7,-
TGTGCCATCAGTGAGTCGGCTAGCGGGGCCAGCTCCTACGAGCAGTACTTC,CAISESASGASSYEQYF,TRBV10-3,TRBD2,TRBJ2-7,-
TGTGCCAGCCAACAGGGGGCGCTTGGCAATCAGCCCCAGCATTTT,CASQQGALGNQPQHF,TRBV19,TRBD1,TRBJ1-5,-
TGTGCCAGCAACAGACCAGGGGATGAGCAGTTCTTC,CASNRPGDEQFF,TRBV2,-,TRBJ2-1,-